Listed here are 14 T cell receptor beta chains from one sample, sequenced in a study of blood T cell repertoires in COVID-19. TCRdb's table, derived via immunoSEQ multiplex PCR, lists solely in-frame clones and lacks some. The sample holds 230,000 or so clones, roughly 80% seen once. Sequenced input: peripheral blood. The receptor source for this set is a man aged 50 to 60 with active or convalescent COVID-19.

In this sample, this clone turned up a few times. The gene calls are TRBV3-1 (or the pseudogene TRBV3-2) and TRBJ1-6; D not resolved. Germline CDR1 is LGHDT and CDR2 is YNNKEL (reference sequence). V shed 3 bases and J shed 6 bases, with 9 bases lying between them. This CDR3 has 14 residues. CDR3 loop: CASSHKRVNSPLHF. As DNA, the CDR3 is TGTGCCAGCAGCCATAAGAGGGTTAATTCACCCCTCCACTTT.

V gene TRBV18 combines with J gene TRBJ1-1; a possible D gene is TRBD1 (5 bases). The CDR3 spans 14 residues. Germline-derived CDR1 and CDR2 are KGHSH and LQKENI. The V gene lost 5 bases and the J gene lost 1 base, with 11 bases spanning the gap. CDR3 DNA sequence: TGTGCCAGCTCAGTTTCGGGGGGGAACACTGAAGCTTTCTTT. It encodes CASSVSGGNTEAFF. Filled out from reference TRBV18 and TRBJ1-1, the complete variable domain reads NAGVMQNPRHLVRRRGQEARLRCSPMKGHSHVYWYRQLPEEGLKFMVYLQKENIIDESGMPKERFSAEFPKEGPSILRIQQVVRGDSAAYFCASSVSGGNTEAFFGQGTRLTVV.

CDR3 DNA: TGTGCCAGCAGTGACCCGACAGGGGGGAGCAATCAGCCCCAGCATTTT. Translating gives CASSDPTGGSNQPQHF. The chain is built from TRBV6-1 and TRBJ1-5, with 9 nucleotides matching TRBD1. Per germline, CDR1 MNHNS and CDR2 SASEGT. V shed 3 bases and J 1 base; nucleotides not matched to a gene: 4. This CDR3 region has 16 residues.

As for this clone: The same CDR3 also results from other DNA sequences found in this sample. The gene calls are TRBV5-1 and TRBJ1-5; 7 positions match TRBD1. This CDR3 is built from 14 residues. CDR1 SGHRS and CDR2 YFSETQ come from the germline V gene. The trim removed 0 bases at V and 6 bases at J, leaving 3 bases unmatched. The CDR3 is CASSLGQGSQPQHF. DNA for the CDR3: TGCGCCAGCAGCTTGGGACAGGGAAGTCAGCCCCAGCATTTT. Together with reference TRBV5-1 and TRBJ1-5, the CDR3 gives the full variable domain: KAGVTQTPRYLIKTRGQQVTLSCSPISGHRSVSWYQQTPGQGLQFLFEYFSETQRNKGNFPGRFSGRQFSNSRSEMNVSTLELGDSALYLCASSLGQGSQPQHFGDGTRLSIL.

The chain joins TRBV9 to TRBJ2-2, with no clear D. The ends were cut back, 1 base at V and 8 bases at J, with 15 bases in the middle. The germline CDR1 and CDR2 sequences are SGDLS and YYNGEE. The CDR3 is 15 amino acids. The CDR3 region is CASSVSGPYLGELFF. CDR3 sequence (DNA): TGTGCCAGCAGCGTAAGTGGGCCTTACCTGGGGGAGCTGTTTTTT.

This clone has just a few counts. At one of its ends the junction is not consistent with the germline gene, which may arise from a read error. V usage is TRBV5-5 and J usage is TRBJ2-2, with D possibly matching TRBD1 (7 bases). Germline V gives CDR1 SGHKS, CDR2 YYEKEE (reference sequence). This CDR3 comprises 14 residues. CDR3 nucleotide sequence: TGTGCCAGCAGCGACGGTATGGGGACAGCGGGCCAGGAGTTT. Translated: CASSDGMGTAGQEF.

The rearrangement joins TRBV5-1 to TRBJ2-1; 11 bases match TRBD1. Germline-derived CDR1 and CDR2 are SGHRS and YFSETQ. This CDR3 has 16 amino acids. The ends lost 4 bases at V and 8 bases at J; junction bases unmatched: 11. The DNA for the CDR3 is TGCGCCAGCAGCGCCGGGACAGGGGGTATCTCCGATGAGCAGTTCTTC. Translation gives CASSAGTGGISDEQFF.

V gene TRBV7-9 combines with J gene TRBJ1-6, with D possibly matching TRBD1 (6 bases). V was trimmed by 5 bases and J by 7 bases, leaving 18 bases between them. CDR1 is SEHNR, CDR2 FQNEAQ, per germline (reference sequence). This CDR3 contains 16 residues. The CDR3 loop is CASSTREGTQNSPLHF. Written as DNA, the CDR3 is TGTGCCAGCAGCACTCGGGAGGGGACACAGAATTCACCCCTCCACTTT.

The CDR3 region is CASSYSPIGLAGHNEQFF. The CDR3 bases are TGTGCCAGCAGTTACTCGCCCATTGGACTAGCGGGACACAATGAGCAGTTCTTC. The chain is built from TRBV6-2 or TRBV6-3 and TRBJ2-1, with TRBD2 matching over 12 bases. Germline V gene sequence: CDR1 MNHEY, CDR2 SVGEGT. The CDR3 is 18 residues long. Trimming removed 0 bases from V and 5 bases from J; junction bases left unmatched: 8.

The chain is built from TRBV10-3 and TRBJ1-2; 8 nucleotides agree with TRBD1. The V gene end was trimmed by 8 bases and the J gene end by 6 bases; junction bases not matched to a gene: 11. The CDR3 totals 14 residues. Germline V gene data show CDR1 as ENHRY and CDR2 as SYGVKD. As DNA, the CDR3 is TGTGCCATCCCTACCGGGACAGGCTCTGATGGCTACACCTTC. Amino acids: CAIPTGTGSDGYTF.

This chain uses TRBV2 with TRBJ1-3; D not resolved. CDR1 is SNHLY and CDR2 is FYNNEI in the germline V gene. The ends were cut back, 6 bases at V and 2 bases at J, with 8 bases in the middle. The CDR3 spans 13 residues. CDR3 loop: CASRWRAGNTIYF. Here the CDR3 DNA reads TGTGCCAGCAGGTGGAGGGCTGGAAACACCATATATTTT.

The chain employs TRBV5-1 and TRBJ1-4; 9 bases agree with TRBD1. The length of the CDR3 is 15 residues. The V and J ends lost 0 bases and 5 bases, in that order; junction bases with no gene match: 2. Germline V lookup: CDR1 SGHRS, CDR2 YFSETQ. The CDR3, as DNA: TGCGCCAGCAGCTTGGCGGGGACAGGGAATGAAAAACTGTTTTTT. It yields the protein CASSLAGTGNEKLFF.

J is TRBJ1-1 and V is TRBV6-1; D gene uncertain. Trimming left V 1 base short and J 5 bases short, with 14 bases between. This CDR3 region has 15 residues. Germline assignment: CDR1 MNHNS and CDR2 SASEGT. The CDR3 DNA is TGTGCCAGCAGTGAAGAAAAACCGGCGCGGACTGAAGCTTTCTTT. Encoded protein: CASSEEKPARTEAFF.

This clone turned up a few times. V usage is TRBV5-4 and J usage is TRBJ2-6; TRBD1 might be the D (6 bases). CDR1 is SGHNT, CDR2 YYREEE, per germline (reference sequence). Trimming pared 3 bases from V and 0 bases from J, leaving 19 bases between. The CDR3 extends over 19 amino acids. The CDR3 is CASSSAKTGFSSGANVLTF. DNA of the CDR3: TGTGCCAGCAGCTCCGCTAAGACAGGTTTCAGCTCTGGGGCCAACGTCCTGACTTTC.